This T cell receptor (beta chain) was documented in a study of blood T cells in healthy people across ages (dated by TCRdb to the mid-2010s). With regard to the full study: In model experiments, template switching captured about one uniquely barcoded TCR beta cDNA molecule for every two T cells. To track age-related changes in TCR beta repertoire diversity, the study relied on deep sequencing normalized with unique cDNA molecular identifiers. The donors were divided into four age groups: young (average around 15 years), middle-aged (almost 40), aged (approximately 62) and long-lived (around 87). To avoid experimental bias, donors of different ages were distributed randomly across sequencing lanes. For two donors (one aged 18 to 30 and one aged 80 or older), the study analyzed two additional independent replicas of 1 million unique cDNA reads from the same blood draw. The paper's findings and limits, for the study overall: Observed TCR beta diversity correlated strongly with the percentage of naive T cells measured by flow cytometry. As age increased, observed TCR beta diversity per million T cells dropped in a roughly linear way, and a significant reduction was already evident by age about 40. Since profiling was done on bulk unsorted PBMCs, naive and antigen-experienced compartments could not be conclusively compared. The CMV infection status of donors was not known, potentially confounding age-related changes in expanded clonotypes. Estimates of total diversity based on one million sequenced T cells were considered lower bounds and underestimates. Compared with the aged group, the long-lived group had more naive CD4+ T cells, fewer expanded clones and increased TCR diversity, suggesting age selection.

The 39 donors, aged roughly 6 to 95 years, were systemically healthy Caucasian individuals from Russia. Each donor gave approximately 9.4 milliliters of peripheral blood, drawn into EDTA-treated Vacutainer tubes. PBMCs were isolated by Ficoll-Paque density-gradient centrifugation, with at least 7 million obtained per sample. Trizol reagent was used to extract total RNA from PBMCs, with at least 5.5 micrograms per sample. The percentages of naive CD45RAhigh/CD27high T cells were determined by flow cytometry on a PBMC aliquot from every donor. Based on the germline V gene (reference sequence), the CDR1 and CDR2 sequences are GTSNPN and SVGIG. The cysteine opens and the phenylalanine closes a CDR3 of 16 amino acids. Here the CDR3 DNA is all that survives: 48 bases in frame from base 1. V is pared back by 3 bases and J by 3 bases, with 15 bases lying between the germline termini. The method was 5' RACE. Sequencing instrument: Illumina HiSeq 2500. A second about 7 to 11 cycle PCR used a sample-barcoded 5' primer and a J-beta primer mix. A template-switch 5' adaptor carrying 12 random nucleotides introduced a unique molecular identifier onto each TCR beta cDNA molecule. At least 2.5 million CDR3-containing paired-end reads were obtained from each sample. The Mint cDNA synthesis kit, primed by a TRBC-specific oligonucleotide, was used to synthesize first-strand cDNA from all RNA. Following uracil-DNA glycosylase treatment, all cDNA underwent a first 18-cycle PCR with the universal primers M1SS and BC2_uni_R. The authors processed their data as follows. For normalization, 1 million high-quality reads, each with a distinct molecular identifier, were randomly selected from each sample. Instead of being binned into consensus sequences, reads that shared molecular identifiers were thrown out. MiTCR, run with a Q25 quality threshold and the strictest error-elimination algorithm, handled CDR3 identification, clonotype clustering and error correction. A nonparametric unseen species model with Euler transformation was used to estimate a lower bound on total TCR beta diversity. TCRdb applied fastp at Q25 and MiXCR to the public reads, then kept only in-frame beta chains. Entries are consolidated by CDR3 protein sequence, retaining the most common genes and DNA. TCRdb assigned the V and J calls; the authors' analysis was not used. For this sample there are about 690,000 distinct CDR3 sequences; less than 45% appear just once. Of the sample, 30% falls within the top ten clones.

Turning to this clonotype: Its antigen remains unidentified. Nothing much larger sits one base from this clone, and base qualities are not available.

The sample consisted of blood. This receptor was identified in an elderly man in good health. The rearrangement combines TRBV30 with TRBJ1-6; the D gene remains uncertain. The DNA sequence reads TGTGCCTGGAGCCTCGAGGGAACCCGCTATAATTCACCCCTCCACTTT. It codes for CAWSLEGTRYNSPLHF.